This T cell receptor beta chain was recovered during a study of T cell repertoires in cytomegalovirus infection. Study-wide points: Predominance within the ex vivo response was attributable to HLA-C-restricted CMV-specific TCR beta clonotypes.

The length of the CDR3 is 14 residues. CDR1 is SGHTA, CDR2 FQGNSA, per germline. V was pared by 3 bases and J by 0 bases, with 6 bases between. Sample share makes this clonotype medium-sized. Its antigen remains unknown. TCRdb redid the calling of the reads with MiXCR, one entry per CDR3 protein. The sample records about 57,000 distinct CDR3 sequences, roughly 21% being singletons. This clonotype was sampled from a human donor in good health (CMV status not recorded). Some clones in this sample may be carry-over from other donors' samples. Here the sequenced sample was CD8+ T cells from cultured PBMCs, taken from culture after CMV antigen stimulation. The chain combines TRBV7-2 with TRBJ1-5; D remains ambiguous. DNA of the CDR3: TGTGCCAGCAGCTTGGTGGATAGCAATCAGCCCCAGCATTTT. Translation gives CASSLVDSNQPQHF.